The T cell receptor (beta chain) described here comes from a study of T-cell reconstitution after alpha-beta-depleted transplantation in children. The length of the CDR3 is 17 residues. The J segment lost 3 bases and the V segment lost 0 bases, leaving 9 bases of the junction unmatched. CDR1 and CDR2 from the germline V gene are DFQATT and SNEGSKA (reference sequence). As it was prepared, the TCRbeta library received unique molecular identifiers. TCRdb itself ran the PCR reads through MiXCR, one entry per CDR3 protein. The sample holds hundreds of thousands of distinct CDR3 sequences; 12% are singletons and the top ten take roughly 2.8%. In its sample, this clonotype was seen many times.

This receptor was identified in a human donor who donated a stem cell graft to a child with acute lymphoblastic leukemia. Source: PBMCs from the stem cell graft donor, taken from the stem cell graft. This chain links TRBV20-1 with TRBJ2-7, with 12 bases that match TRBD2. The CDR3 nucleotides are TGCAGTGCTAGAGAGGGGAAGACTAGCGGGAGTAACTACGAGCAGTACTTC. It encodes CSAREGKTSGSNYEQYF.